This T cell receptor beta chain is from a study of T cell changes during pregnancy in multiple sclerosis. Profiling relied on immunoSEQ multiplex PCR, and the TCRdb table lists in-frame clones only, not all of them. Of some 80,000 clones listed, approximately 92% are singletons. The CDR3 is made up of 16 amino acids. The V gene lost 5 bases and the J gene lost 0 bases, with 11 bases spanning the gap. Germline V CDR1 and CDR2: SEHNR, FQNEAQ (reference sequence). The chain joins TRBV7-9 to TRBJ2-6; perhaps TRBD1 as D (5 bases). The receptor's source is a female donor with multiple sclerosis, enrolled in a pregnancy study. Material: peripheral blood, obtained in the first trimester of pregnancy. The CDR3 region has the DNA TGTGCCAGCAGCCCTGACAGATCCTCTGGGGCCAACGTCCTGACTTTC. Amino acid sequence: CASSPDRSSGANVLTF.